The TCR beta chain under discussion was sequenced for a study of cytomegalovirus exposure and HLA in healthy donors. General study findings and limits: Segments of the TCR beta V type were, in most cases, productive about 87% or about 30% of the time in an earlier analysis.

Researchers ran the PCR with 60 Vbeta and 13 Jbeta primers. The protocol was immunoSEQ multiplex PCR, while the TCRdb copy is restricted to in-frame clones and leaves out a portion. The sample has about 270,000 clones, around two thirds seen once. CDR1 and CDR2 (germline): SGDLS, YYNGEE. The CDR3 extends over 15 amino acids. Trimming cost V 2 bases and J 2 bases; bases outside gene matches: 4. Healthy donors of bone marrow made up the group. As concerns this clone: Its antigen remains unknown. Other DNA sequences in the same sample also yield this CDR3.

The chain links TRBV9 to TRBJ2-3; 8 bases fit TRBD2. The receptor's source is a female donor in good health and CMV-seronegative. The sequencing sample was made of PBMCs. This chain's CDR3 is CASSVAGGLTDTQYF. The CDR3 bases are TGTGCCAGCAGCGTGGCGGGAGGACTCACAGATACGCAGTATTTT.